This entry lists 3 T cell receptor beta chains sequenced from one sample in a study of blood T cell repertoires in COVID-19. Libraries were prepared by immunoSEQ multiplex PCR; TCRdb keeps only in-frame clonotypes and omits some of them. Of under 200,000 clones in the sample, 70% to 90% are singletons; the top ten hold about 8%. Sequencing input: peripheral blood. All receptors come from a man between 40 and 49 years old who had recovered from COVID-19.

The V and J genes are TRBV6-6 and TRBJ1-1; weak D call: TRBD1 (5 bases). Germline V lookup: CDR1 MNHNY, CDR2 SVGAGI (reference sequence). The CDR3 has 14 residues. V shed 6 bases and J shed 4 bases, with 15 bases lying between them. This CDR3 is CASRMTLGRTEAFF. As DNA, the CDR3 is TGTGCCAGCAGGATGACTTTGGGGCGCACTGAAGCTTTCTTT.

The rearrangement uses TRBV6-2 or TRBV6-3 and TRBJ1-2; the match to TRBD1 covers 8 bases. V gave up 6 bases and J gave up 3 bases; unmatched junction bases: 6. The CDR3 is 14 residues long. Germline CDR1 and CDR2: MNHEY and SVGEGT. CDR3 sequence reads: CASSPAGGDYGYTF. CDR3 nucleotide sequence: TGTGCCAGCAGCCCCGCAGGGGGCGACTATGGCTACACCTTC.

This chain uses TRBV19 with TRBJ1-2; tentatively, D is TRBD1 (6 bases). The ends were cut back, 1 base at V and 6 bases at J, with 9 bases in the middle. Per the germline V gene, CDR1 is LNHDA and CDR2 is SQIVND (reference sequence). This CDR3 comprises 13 residues. The CDR3: CASSIAQGNGYTF. The DNA for the CDR3 is TGTGCCAGTAGTATAGCTCAGGGGAATGGCTACACCTTC. Using reference TRBV19 and TRBJ1-2 for the parts outside the CDR3, the full variable domain is DGGITQSPKYLFRKEGQNVTLSCEQNLNHDAMYWYRQDPGQGLRLIYYSQIVNDFQKGDIAEGYSVSREKKESFPLTVTSAQKNPTAFYLCASSIAQGNGYTFGSGTRLTVV.